One T cell receptor (beta chain) is described in this entry. This entry comes from a study of blood T cell repertoires in COVID-19. Overall study context: Spain, Italy and the United States supplied samples that represented acute and convalescent COVID-19.

This table comes from immunoSEQ multiplex PCR, and its TCRdb copy is limited to in-frame clones, with some not included. The sample holds over 600,000 clones, 70% to 90% seen once. This CDR3 contains 15 residues. V shed 2 bases and J shed 2 bases, with 13 bases lying between them. Germline loops: CDR1 SGHRS, CDR2 YFSETQ. The specimen sequenced was peripheral blood. The genes are TRBV5-1 and TRBJ2-5; the D is unclear. This receptor was obtained from a woman between 18 and 29 years old with acute or convalescent COVID-19. The CDR3 reads CASSFGHEIQETQYF. CDR3 nucleotide sequence: TGCGCCAGCAGCTTTGGCCACGAAATTCAAGAGACCCAGTACTTC.